The clone carrying this T cell receptor (beta chain) came up many times. This entry belongs to a study of T cells in Graves' hyperthyroidism and ophthalmopathy. RNA transcripts were the template for amplifying TCR beta CDR3 regions. HTBI primers were the set used in a first-round RT-PCR of the TCR CDR3. TCRdb called the multiplex PCR reads again in MiXCR, with one record for every CDR3 protein. Found here are about 480,000 distinct CDR3 sequences, approximately 25% of them singletons; the top ten hold roughly 12%. The clonotype comes from a woman aged 25 to 45 with Graves' ophthalmopathy. The sample was blood.

DNA of the CDR3: TGTGCCAGCACCCCCATCGGGAGGGAATGGACTGAAGCTTTCTTT. Translating it yields CASTPIGREWTEAFF. The rearrangement uses TRBV7-2 and TRBJ1-1, with unresolved D. Germline V gene sequence: CDR1 SGHTA, CDR2 FQGNSA. Trimming took 7 bases from V and 5 from J, leaving 20 bases between them. The CDR3 runs to 15 residues.